The 28 T cell receptor beta chains in this list originate from one sample, sequenced in a study of blood T cell repertoires in COVID-19. Sequencing used immunoSEQ multiplex PCR; TCRdb keeps in-frame clones, though not all of them. The sample lists 250,000 to 350,000 clones, approximately 90% occurring once. Input material: peripheral blood. These receptors came from a man between 18 and 35 years old with active or convalescent COVID-19.

CDR3 loop: CASSGQGAYLGANVLTF. Written as DNA, the CDR3 is TGTGCCAGCAGCGGACAGGGGGCTTACTTGGGGGCCAACGTCCTGACTTTC. The chain combines TRBV28 with TRBJ2-6; 11 bases agree with TRBD1. This CDR3 comprises 17 residues. With 6 bases clipped from V and 4 bases from J, the junction kept 8 bases outside the gene matches. CDR1 MDHEN and CDR2 SYDVKM come from the germline V gene.

The chain employs TRBV2 and TRBJ2-7, with 7 positions matching TRBD2. Germline lookup yields CDR1 SNHLY and CDR2 FYNNEI. The V gene end was trimmed by 0 bases and the J gene end by 0 bases; junction bases not matched to a gene: 2. The CDR3 loop spans 15 amino acids. The CDR3 DNA sequence: TGTGCCAGCAGTGAAGCCCAGCGGGGCTCCTACGAGCAGTACTTC. It translates to CASSEAQRGSYEQYF.

The chain is built from TRBV3-1 (or the pseudogene TRBV3-2) and TRBJ2-5; TRBD2 agrees at 7 bases. CDR3 length: 16 amino acids. The germline V gene encodes CDR1 LGHDT and CDR2 YNNKEL (reference sequence). V dropped 8 bases and J dropped 6; count of bases not matched to a gene: 18. DNA of the CDR3: TGTGCCAGCGGCCGTTCGGGGCGGGAGAAGAGGAAGACCCAGTACTTC. Translated, it gives CASGRSGREKRKTQYF.

This sequence joins TRBV2 and TRBJ1-1, with D hard to call. Trimming left V 6 bases short and J 4 bases short, with 15 bases between. The CDR3 has 14 amino acids. The germline V gene has CDR1 SNHLY and CDR2 FYNNEI. The CDR3 bases are TGTGCCAGCAGCCAAGTGGATCGGGGCACTGAAGCTTTCTTT. This sequence encodes CASSQVDRGTEAFF.

The chain links TRBV2 to TRBJ2-7; D might be TRBD2 (5 bases). The CDR3 is made up of 10 amino acids. Trimming pared 8 bases from V and 7 bases from J, leaving 9 bases between. The germline CDR1 and CDR2 sequences are SNHLY and FYNNEI. CDR3 sequence: CASLSGEQYF. The CDR3 nucleotides read TGTGCCAGCTTGTCGGGGGAGCAGTACTTC.

The J gene is TRBJ1-1, the V gene TRBV12-3 or TRBV12-4, with D unresolved. V was pared by 6 bases and J by 5 bases, with 13 bases between. The CDR3 extends over 13 amino acids. CDR3 sequence reads: CASRGAGRTEAFF. DNA for the CDR3: TGTGCCAGCAGGGGCGCTGGGAGGACTGAAGCTTTCTTT.

This chain links TRBV18 with TRBJ2-7; D call uncertain. Trimming removed 3 bases at V and 5 bases at J, with 14 bases between. Germline CDR1 reads KGHSH; CDR2 reads LQKENI. The CDR3 totals 14 residues. The CDR3 region has the DNA TGTGCCAGCTCACCCCGGCCCTACCGGGACGAGCAGTACTTC. It is translated as CASSPRPYRDEQYF.

V is TRBV21-1 and J is TRBJ1-2. TRBV21-1 is a recognized pseudogene. The CDR3 length is 15 residues. The CDR3: CASSKDGEGNYGYTF. The CDR3 nucleotides are TGTGCCAGCAGCAAAGATGGGGAGGGAAACTATGGCTACACCTTC.

The chain combines TRBV5-1 with TRBJ1-1; D not resolved. There are 14 residues in the CDR3. V dropped 1 base and J dropped 0 bases, with 7 bases sitting between them. Germline V gives CDR1 SGHRS, CDR2 YFSETQ. The CDR3 nucleotides read TGCGCCAGCAGCTTGACCGGTATGAACACTGAAGCTTTCTTT. Translating gives CASSLTGMNTEAFF.

Turning to this clone: This specimen includes other DNA sequences encoding the same CDR3. The V call is TRBV11-3, the J call TRBJ2-2, with 10 positions matching TRBD1. V dropped 4 bases and J dropped 4; count of bases not matched to a gene: 3. The length of the CDR3 is 15 residues. CDR1 and CDR2 (germline): SGHNT, YENEEA. As DNA, the CDR3 is TGTGCCAGCAGCTCTAGGACAGGGGGCACCGGGGAGCTGTTTTTT. Its translation: CASSSRTGGTGELFF.

This chain joins TRBV15 and TRBJ2-2; 7 bases match TRBD2. This CDR3 has 12 residues. The V and J ends lost 5 bases and 6 bases, in that order; junction bases with no gene match: 0. Germline assignment: CDR1 LNHNV and CDR2 YYDKDF (reference sequence). The chain's CDR3 is CATSGGAGELFF. The CDR3 nucleotides are TGTGCCACCAGCGGGGGGGCCGGGGAGCTGTTTTTT.

This chain joins TRBV7-8 and TRBJ1-2, with D possibly matching TRBD1 (5 bases). Per germline, CDR1 SGHVS and CDR2 FQNEAQ. The germline V and J ends were trimmed by 5 bases and 7 bases, with 14 bases remaining between them. The CDR3 is 13 residues long. The CDR3 sequence: CASSPNSRVGYTF. CDR3 DNA sequence: TGTGCCAGCAGCCCAAACAGCAGGGTTGGCTACACCTTC.

The chain is built from TRBV19 and TRBJ1-6; 7 bases are a match to TRBD1. The V and J ends lost 5 bases and 7 bases, in that order; junction bases with no gene match: 2. The CDR3 contains 13 residues. The germline CDR1 and CDR2 sequences are LNHDA and SQIVND (reference sequence). The CDR3 sequence: CASSEQGNSPLHF. CDR3 nucleotides: TGTGCCAGTAGTGAACAGGGGAATTCACCCCTCCACTTT. The full variable domain, its missing parts supplied by reference TRBV19 and TRBJ1-6, is DGGITQSPKYLFRKEGQNVTLSCEQNLNHDAMYWYRQDPGQGLRLIYYSQIVNDFQKGDIAEGYSVSREKKESFPLTVTSAQKNPTAFYLCASSEQGNSPLHFGNGTRLTVT.

The chain has TRBV10-2 and TRBJ2-7; the D is unclear. The CDR3 spans 15 residues. Trimming removed 5 bases at V and 0 bases at J, with 14 bases between. CDR1 is WSHSY and CDR2 is SAAADI in the germline V gene. DNA for the CDR3: TGCGCCAGCAGTCCCCCCCAGGCGATCTCCTACGAGCAGTACTTC. It specifies CASSPPQAISYEQYF.

V is TRBV19 and J is TRBJ2-2, with D maybe TRBD2 (5 bases). V lost 3 bases and J lost 6, with 11 bases in between. The CDR3 has 14 amino acids. Per the germline V gene, CDR1 is LNHDA and CDR2 is SQIVND (reference sequence). CDR3 loop: CASSIGLGAGELFF. In DNA form, the CDR3 reads TGTGCCAGTAGTATTGGTCTCGGGGCCGGGGAGCTGTTTTTT. Supplemented by reference TRBV19 and TRBJ2-2, the full variable domain reads DGGITQSPKYLFRKEGQNVTLSCEQNLNHDAMYWYRQDPGQGLRLIYYSQIVNDFQKGDIAEGYSVSREKKESFPLTVTSAQKNPTAFYLCASSIGLGAGELFFGEGSRLTVL.

The chain employs TRBV9 and TRBJ2-3; TRBD2 agrees at 8 bases. After removal of 1 base from V and 4 bases from J, the junction contained 5 bases not matched to a gene. The CDR3 consists of 15 residues. Germline CDR1 and CDR2: SGDLS and YYNGEE. The CDR3, as DNA: TGTGCCAGCAGCGTATTGCGGGAGGCCGCAGATACGCAGTATTTT. This translates into CASSVLREAADTQYF.

This rearrangement joins TRBV4-1 to TRBJ2-1, with 13 bases identical to TRBD2. This CDR3 contains 14 residues. V lost 6 bases and J lost 10; bases outside the gene matches: 6. The germline gives CDR1 MGHRA, CDR2 YSYEKL. The CDR3 bases are TGCGCCAGCAGTAAGGGACTAGCGGGAATCGAGCAGTTCTTC. This sequence encodes CASSKGLAGIEQFF.

The chain combines TRBV6-5 with TRBJ2-7, with TRBD2 matching 11 bases. Unmatched junction bases numbered 6, after V lost 6 bases and J lost 2 bases. The germline gives CDR1 MNHEY, CDR2 SVGAGI. This CDR3 is built from 15 residues. CDR3 coding DNA: TGTGCCAGCAGGCAAACTAGCGGGGGTACCTACGAGCAGTACTTC. Translating gives CASRQTSGGTYEQYF.

V gene TRBV6-1 combines with J gene TRBJ1-1; D gene uncertain. Germline V CDR1 and CDR2: MNHNS, SASEGT. The CDR3 runs to 13 residues. V was shortened by 0 bases and J by 8 bases, with 10 bases between the two germline ends. CDR3 in DNA: TGTGCCAGCAGTGAAGCTGAGAGGCGCGAAGCTTTCTTT. As protein: CASSEAERREAFF.

The rearrangement joins TRBV27 to TRBJ2-4, with D perhaps matching TRBD2 (5 bases). The germline CDR1 and CDR2 sequences are MNHEY and SMNVEV (reference sequence). V was pared by 5 bases and J by 1 base, with 30 bases between. The CDR3 is 21 residues long. The DNA of the CDR3 is TGTGCCAGCAGTCCTAAACTACCAGTACCTAGCCCCGTTTCTGCCAAAAACATTCAGTACTTC. This gives the protein CASSPKLPVPSPVSAKNIQYF.

This chain uses TRBV5-1 with TRBJ2-1; 7 nucleotides agree with TRBD1. Germline-derived CDR1 and CDR2 are SGHRS and YFSETQ. The CDR3 totals 15 residues. V trimming: 1 base; J trimming: 9 bases; junction bases outside the gene matches: 10. The CDR3 loop is CASSLNRQGNAEQFF. CDR3 coding DNA: TGCGCCAGCAGCTTGAATAGACAGGGTAATGCTGAGCAGTTCTTC.

CDR3 loop: CASSTGGAGPSSGNTIYF. Here the CDR3 DNA reads TGTGCCAGCAGTACCGGGGGGGCCGGGCCCAGCTCTGGAAACACCATATATTTT. The chain links TRBV28 to TRBJ1-3, with D tentatively TRBD1 (6 bases). Germline V gives CDR1 MDHEN, CDR2 SYDVKM. The germline V and J ends were trimmed by 5 bases and 0 bases, with 20 bases remaining between them. The CDR3 has 18 amino acids.

The chain combines TRBV28 with TRBJ2-7, with D perhaps TRBD1 (5 bases). Trimming cost V 5 bases and J 4 bases, with 18 bases left between them. CDR3 length: 15 residues. Looked up from germline, CDR1 is MDHEN and CDR2 is SYDVKM. CDR3 sequence: CASSDPPGSIYEQYF. In nucleotides, the CDR3 is TGTGCCAGCAGTGACCCCCCAGGGTCGATATACGAGCAGTACTTC.

The chain carries TRBV3-1 (or the pseudogene TRBV3-2) and TRBJ2-1; TRBD2 agrees at 10 bases. Germline V CDR1 and CDR2: LGHDT, YNNKEL (reference sequence). V lost 3 bases, J lost 7 bases, and 9 bases stayed unmatched. The CDR3 consists of 16 residues. The CDR3 DNA sequence: TGTGCCAGCAGCCACACCCCTAGCGGGAGTGGAAATGAGCAGTTCTTC. Protein product: CASSHTPSGSGNEQFF.

The chain uses TRBV6-2 or TRBV6-3 and TRBJ1-2; no reliable D call. Germline CDR1 is MNHEY and CDR2 is SVGEGT. Trimming took 0 bases from V and 3 from J, leaving 8 bases between them. CDR3 size: 14 residues. The CDR3 region has the DNA TGTGCCAGCAGTTACTCGACAACCCACTATGGCTACACCTTC. It yields the protein CASSYSTTHYGYTF.

CDR3 sequence reads: CASRETRGGLSNTEAFF. As DNA, the CDR3 is TGTGCCAGCCGAGAAACGAGGGGGGGACTTTCGAACACTGAAGCTTTCTTT. The chain has TRBV18 and TRBJ1-1; a possible D gene is TRBD1 (6 bases). The CDR3 is 17 amino acids. V was cut by 8 bases and J by 1 base, with 23 bases left in between. Germline values: CDR1 KGHSH, CDR2 LQKENI.

The genes are TRBV7-2 and TRBJ1-5; no reliable D call. Germline V lookup: CDR1 SGHTA, CDR2 FQGNSA. The CDR3 covers 13 residues. V lost 1 base and J 6 bases, leaving 7 bases between the germline ends. The CDR3 loop reads CASSLVEGQPQHF. The DNA of the CDR3 is TGTGCCAGCAGCTTAGTTGAGGGTCAGCCCCAGCATTTT. The full variable domain, rest sourced from reference TRBV7-2 and TRBJ1-5, is GAGVSQSPSNKVTEKGKDVELRCDPISGHTALYWYRQSLGQGLEFLIYFQGNSAPDKSGLPSDRFSAERTGGSVSTLTIQRTQQEDSAVYLCASSLVEGQPQHFGDGTRLSIL.

The V call is TRBV15, the J call TRBJ2-1; D is ambiguous. V was shortened by 1 base and J by 2 bases, with 12 bases between the two germline ends. The germline V gene has CDR1 LNHNV and CDR2 YYDKDF (reference sequence). This CDR3 region has 16 residues. As DNA, the CDR3 is TGTGCCACCAGCAGAGCAGGTTTCGGCGCCTACAATGAGCAGTTCTTC. Residues: CATSRAGFGAYNEQFF.